These 6 T cell receptor beta chains were all obtained from the same sample, sequenced in a study of radiotherapy plus CTLA-4 blockade in lung cancer. Generated by immunoSEQ multiplex PCR, the TCRdb table keeps only in-frame clones and is missing some. In the table there are roughly 50,000 clones, around 83% of which are singletons. The material was peripheral blood, obtained from a patient treated with radiotherapy plus ipilimumab. The receptor set was obtained from a human donor with non-small cell lung cancer who had stable disease on radiotherapy plus ipilimumab.

CDR3: CASRPDRTSGRFRSYEQYF. In nucleotides, the CDR3 is TGTGCCAGCAGACCTGATCGGACTAGCGGGAGGTTTCGCTCCTACGAGCAGTACTTC. This sequence joins TRBV28 and TRBJ2-7; 14 nucleotides agree with TRBD2. The CDR3 contains 19 residues. V lost 6 bases, J lost 0 bases, and 13 bases stayed unmatched. Germline V lookup: CDR1 MDHEN, CDR2 SYDVKM.

This rearrangement joins TRBV28 to TRBJ1-5; D might be TRBD1 (5 bases). Germline CDR1 MDHEN, CDR2 SYDVKM. Trimming shortened V by 6 bases and J by 0 bases, and 15 bases separated the two germline ends. The CDR3 runs 16 residues. This CDR3 reads CASRAGGFHSNQPQHF. Here the CDR3 DNA reads TGTGCCAGCAGAGCCGGGGGGTTCCATAGCAATCAGCCCCAGCATTTT.

The chain uses TRBV7-9 and TRBJ1-5; 8 bases are shared with TRBD1. The CDR3 runs 15 residues. Germline lookup yields CDR1 SEHNR and CDR2 FQNEAQ (reference sequence). V shed 5 bases, J shed 2 bases, and the junction held 5 bases outside the gene matches. The CDR3 region is CASSRTGGGNQPQHF. CDR3 nucleotides: TGTGCCAGCAGCCGTACAGGGGGGGGCAATCAGCCCCAGCATTTT.

The genes are TRBV7-2 and TRBJ2-7; D is uncertain. V lost 5 bases and J 6 bases, leaving 14 bases between the germline ends. Looked up from germline, CDR1 is SGHTA and CDR2 is FQGNSA. This CDR3 has 13 amino acids. The CDR3 region is CASSPLRHSEQYF. As DNA, the CDR3 is TGTGCCAGCAGCCCCCTCAGGCATTCCGAGCAGTACTTC.

V usage is TRBV29-1 and J usage is TRBJ2-7; D not certain. V shed 7 bases and J shed 6 bases, with 10 bases lying between them. Germline-derived CDR1 and CDR2 are SQVTM and ANQGSEA. This CDR3 is built from 10 residues. As DNA, the CDR3 is TGCAGCGCCATGGCTCCCGAGCAGTACTTC. Its translation is CSAMAPEQYF.

The table lists this clone with a few counts. The chain employs TRBV28 and TRBJ1-1; TRBD1 aligns across 7 bases. CDR3 length: 14 residues. The germline V gene has CDR1 MDHEN and CDR2 SYDVKM. The trim removed 6 bases at V and 0 bases at J, leaving 4 bases unmatched. The DNA of the CDR3 is TGTGCCAGCAGGGGACAGTTGATGAACACTGAAGCTTTCTTT. Translating it yields CASRGQLMNTEAFF.